A selection of T cell receptor beta chains follows, all from one sample in a study of CD8+ T cells in alopecia areata. Data came from immunoSEQ multiplex PCR; TCRdb stores just in-frame clones and leaves some out. The table shows around 300,000 clones, with over 45% occurring only once. Sequencing was performed on CD4+ T cells sorted from blood, taken around week 53, from a patient treated with tofacitinib. These receptors all come from a human donor with alopecia areata. The CDR3 runs from the conserved cysteine through the conserved F or W. Fields, in order: V gene, clone size, D gene, J gene, CDR3 protein, CDR3 DNA. The D gene is left open where the match is weak. Where a row states a size, it is once, few, many or the class of an expanded clone; other rows omit it.

>TRBV25-1|NA|NA|TRBJ2-7
CASSEYQGSEKQYF
TGTGCCAGCAGTGAATACCAGGGAAGCGAGAAGCAGTACTTC
>TRBV5-1|once|TRBD1|TRBJ1-1
CASSSAGGWTEAFF
TGCGCCAGCAGCTCTGCAGGGGGCTGGACTGAAGCTTTCTTT
>TRBV30|NA|NA|TRBJ1-2
CAWSAGSGYTF
TGTGCCTGGAGTGCGGGGTCTGGCTACACCTTC
>TRBV7-2|once|TRBD2|TRBJ2-1
CASSETSGGAMPQFF
TGTGCCAGCAGCGAGACTAGCGGGGGGGCCATGCCCCAGTTCTTC
>TRBV6-6|NA|TRBD1|TRBJ2-1
CASSYVGGLQFF
TGTGCCAGCAGTTACGTAGGGGGCTTGCAGTTCTTC
>TRBV27|NA|NA|TRBJ2-5
CASSLSINRAMRETQYF
TGTGCCAGCAGTTTATCGATAAACAGGGCCATGAGAGAGACCCAGTACTTC
>TRBV5-1|once|NA|TRBJ2-7
CASSLGLTYEQYF
TGCGCCAGCAGTTTGGGACTGACCTACGAGCAGTACTTC
>TRBV7-3|once|NA|TRBJ2-3
CASSRRGTDTQYF
TGTGCCAGCAGCCGGAGGGGGACAGATACGCAGTATTTT
>TRBV2|NA|NA|TRBJ2-1
CASSGEDEQFF
TGTGCCAGCAGTGGCGAGGATGAGCAGTTCTTC
>TRBV29-1|few|TRBD1|TRBJ2-7
CSSWLGQGYEQYF
TGCAGCTCTTGGCTTGGACAGGGCTACGAGCAGTACTTC
>TRBV7-8|few|TRBD2|TRBJ2-3
CASSLGEKRGDGGVTDTQYF
TGTGCCAGCAGCTTAGGCGAAAAGCGGGGGGACGGAGGGGTTACAGATACGCAGTATTTT
>TRBV27|once|NA|TRBJ1-5
CASTSGDSNQPQHF
TGTGCCAGCACCTCCGGAGATAGCAATCAGCCCCAGCATTTT
>TRBV5-4|NA|NA|TRBJ2-7
CASSLAADSTYEQYF
TGTGCCAGCAGCTTGGCCGCCGACAGTACCTACGAGCAGTACTTC
>TRBV12-5|NA|TRBD2|TRBJ2-7
CASGLIASGKLEQYF
TGTGCTAGTGGCTTGATCGCTAGCGGGAAACTCGAGCAGTACTTC
>TRBV25-1|NA|TRBD2|TRBJ2-1
CASSEPAYGGASDEQFF
TGTGCCAGCAGTGAACCAGCTTACGGGGGGGCGAGTGATGAGCAGTTCTTC
>TRBV2|few|TRBD1|TRBJ2-7
CASSEESGGREQYF
TGTGCCAGCAGTGAAGAGTCAGGGGGACGCGAGCAGTACTTC
>TRBV6-6|NA|NA|TRBJ1-2
CASSDYGYTF
TGTGCCAGCAGTGACTATGGCTACACCTTC
>TRBV5-1|NA|NA|TRBJ2-7
CASSYGRTYEQYF
TGCGCCAGCAGCTACGGCAGGACCTACGAGCAGTACTTC
>TRBV5-1|NA|TRBD1|TRBJ1-2
CASSRDRGYTF
TGCGCCAGCAGCCGCGACAGGGGTTACACCTTC
>TRBV27|NA|TRBD1|TRBJ1-5
CASVQGKGSNQPQHF
TGTGCCAGCGTACAGGGGAAAGGTAGCAATCAGCCCCAGCATTTT
>TRBV29-1|NA|NA|TRBJ1-1
CSVGQGTNTEAFF
TGCAGCGTTGGGCAGGGGACGAACACTGAAGCTTTCTTT
>TRBV7-9|NA|NA|TRBJ2-1
CASSFKTGYNEQFF
TGTGCCAGCAGCTTCAAAACAGGCTACAATGAGCAGTTCTTC
>TRBV7-2|few|NA|TRBJ1-5
CASSLFVGAGQPQHF
TGTGCCAGCAGCTTATTCGTGGGGGCTGGACAGCCCCAGCATTTT
>TRBV11-1|few|NA|TRBJ1-1
CASSFSGVDTEAFF
TGTGCCAGCAGCTTTTCGGGAGTTGACACTGAAGCTTTCTTT
>TRBV6-6|few|NA|TRBJ2-2
CASSYSTGTGELFF
TGTGCCAGCAGTTACTCCACAGGGACCGGGGAGCTGTTTTTT
>TRBV7-6|NA|TRBD1|TRBJ2-3
CASSTPQGADTQYF
TGTGCCAGCAGCACACCACAGGGGGCAGATACGCAGTATTTT
>TRBV9|NA|NA|TRBJ2-2
CASSVVGGPNTGELFF
TGTGCCAGCAGCGTAGTCGGGGGCCCGAACACCGGGGAGCTGTTTTTT
>TRBV27|few|TRBD2|TRBJ2-5
CASSFAAGGRETQYF
TGTGCCAGCAGTTTCGCAGCGGGGGGGCGAGAGACCCAGTACTTC
>TRBV5-1|NA|TRBD1|TRBJ2-5
CASSPGTGQETQYF
TGCGCCAGCAGCCCTGGGACAGGTCAAGAGACCCAGTACTTC
>TRBV7-9|NA|NA|TRBJ1-6
CASSLEGGINSPLHF
TGTGCCAGCAGCTTAGAAGGGGGTATCAATTCACCCCTCCACTTT
>TRBV29-1|NA|TRBD1|TRBJ2-7
CSAGDSSYEQYF
TGCAGCGCTGGGGACAGCTCCTACGAGCAGTACTTC
>TRBV9|NA|NA|TRBJ2-5
CASSVGVGLGETQYF
TGTGCCAGCAGCGTAGGGGTGGGGCTCGGTGAGACCCAGTACTTC
>TRBV7-2|NA|NA|TRBJ2-2
CASSLAHTGELFF
TGTGCCAGCAGTTTAGCGCACACCGGGGAGCTGTTTTTT
>TRBV6-1|once|NA|TRBJ2-3
CASRQGLFTDTQYF
TGTGCCAGCCGCCAGGGACTGTTCACAGATACGCAGTATTTT
>TRBV9|NA|TRBD2|TRBJ2-2
CASSDKGLAGINTGELFF
TGTGCCAGCAGCGATAAAGGACTAGCGGGGATAAACACCGGGGAGCTGTTTTTT
>TRBV27|NA|TRBD1|TRBJ2-7
CASSLSGTGVKGEQYF
TGTGCCAGCAGTTTATCCGGGACAGGGGTTAAGGGCGAGCAGTACTTC
>TRBV9|NA|NA|TRBJ1-2
CASSVGPTSADGYTF
TGTGCCAGCAGCGTCGGTCCGACCTCGGCGGATGGCTACACCTTC
>TRBV29-1|NA|TRBD1|TRBJ1-1
CSVCRDRIPSEAFF
TGCAGCGTTTGCCGGGACAGGATTCCATCTGAAGCTTTCTTT
>TRBV30|NA|NA|TRBJ1-5
CAWSRGHSGNQPQHF
TGTGCCTGGAGTCGGGGGCACTCGGGCAATCAGCCCCAGCATTTT
>TRBV29-1|few|NA|TRBJ2-2
CSVEVPGPRMNTGELFF
TGCAGCGTTGAAGTTCCAGGGCCAAGAATGAACACCGGGGAGCTGTTTTTT
>TRBV6-6|NA|TRBD1|TRBJ2-5
CASSYQGAEETQYF
TGTGCCAGCAGTTACCAGGGGGCGGAAGAGACCCAGTACTTC
>TRBV11-2|few|TRBD1|TRBJ1-5
CASSLEQGWNQPQHF
TGTGCCAGCAGCTTAGAACAGGGGTGGAATCAGCCCCAGCATTTT
>TRBV4-3|once|NA|TRBJ2-5
CASSQSGAQETQYF
TGCGCCAGCAGCCAATCAGGGGCCCAAGAGACCCAGTACTTC
>TRBV20-1|NA|NA|TRBJ1-1
CSAEGRGAFF
TGCAGTGCCGAGGGGCGAGGGGCTTTCTTT
>TRBV7-9|few|NA|TRBJ1-6
CASSSQGNSPLHF
TGTGCCAGCAGCTCTCAGGGGAATTCACCCCTCCACTTT
>TRBV18|few|NA|TRBJ2-5
CASSPIRDGQETQYF
TGTGCCAGCTCACCGATCCGGGACGGGCAAGAGACCCAGTACTTC
>TRBV5-4|few|NA|TRBJ2-7
CASSLKSKDQQYF
TGTGCCAGCAGCTTGAAGTCGAAGGACCAGCAGTACTTC
>TRBV25-1|NA|NA|TRBJ2-6
CASRTGSGANVLTF
TGTGCCAGCCGGACCGGCTCAGGGGCCAACGTCCTGACTTTC
>TRBV5-4|NA|NA|TRBJ1-2
CASSLWGGDYGYTF
TGTGCCAGCAGCTTGTGGGGAGGTGACTATGGCTACACCTTC
>TRBV10-3|NA|NA|TRBJ1-6
CAISGGMARNSPLHF
TGTGCCATCAGCGGGGGGATGGCCAGAAATTCACCCCTCCACTTT
>TRBV29-1|NA|NA|TRBJ2-7
CSVDQAGQVAEQYF
TGCAGCGTTGATCAAGCGGGACAGGTGGCCGAGCAGTACTTC
>TRBV2|NA|NA|TRBJ1-6
CASSEGESSYNSPLHF
TGTGCCAGCAGTGAAGGGGAGAGCTCCTATAATTCACCCCTCCACTTT